This T cell receptor (beta chain) was documented in a study of cytomegalovirus exposure and HLA in healthy donors. General study results and limits: Most of the TCR beta V segments (in an earlier analysis) were productive either about 87% or about 30% of the time. In a later analysis, a genetic analysis reported fewer productive-TCR N-insertions in an Asian-associated ancestry cluster than the cohort average.

Primers: 60 Vbeta forward and 13 Jbeta reverse. Sequencing was performed with immunoSEQ multiplex PCR; in TCRdb, only in-frame clones are kept and a portion is missing. In the table there are just over 150,000 clones, 75% to 90% of which are singletons. The CDR3 is made up of 15 amino acids. The ends lost 0 bases at V and 7 bases at J; junction bases unmatched: 5. The germline gives CDR1 MNHEY, CDR2 SVGAGI. Note on this clone: Its target is not known.

The chain joins TRBV6-5 to TRBJ2-7; 11 positions match TRBD1. The sequencing input was PBMCs. This clonotype was obtained from a woman younger than 35 in good health and CMV-seronegative. Here the CDR3 reads CASSYSRGTGGEQYF. CDR3 nucleotides: TGTGCCAGCAGTTACTCGAGAGGGACAGGGGGAGAGCAGTACTTC.